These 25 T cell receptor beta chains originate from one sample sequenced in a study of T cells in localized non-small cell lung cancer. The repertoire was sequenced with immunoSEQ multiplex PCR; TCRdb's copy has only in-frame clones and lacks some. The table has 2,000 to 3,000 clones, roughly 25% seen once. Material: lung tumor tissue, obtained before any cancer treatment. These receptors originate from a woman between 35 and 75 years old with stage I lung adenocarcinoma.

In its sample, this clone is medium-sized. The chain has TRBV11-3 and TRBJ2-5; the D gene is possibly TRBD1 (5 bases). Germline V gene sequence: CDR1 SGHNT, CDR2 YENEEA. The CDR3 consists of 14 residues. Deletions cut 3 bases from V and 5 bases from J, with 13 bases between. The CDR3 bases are TGTGCCAGCAGCTTCTCTACAGGAAGGGAGACCCAGTACTTC. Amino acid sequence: CASSFSTGRETQYF.

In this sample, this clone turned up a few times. CDR3 in amino acids: CASSKQGAHHGELFF. CDR3 bases: TGTGCCAGCAGTAAACAGGGGGCGCATCACGGGGAGCTGTTTTTT. The chain is built from TRBV11-3 and TRBJ2-2; 9 nucleotides match TRBD1. The CDR3 is 15 amino acids. Germline lookup yields CDR1 SGHNT and CDR2 YENEEA. The J segment lost 7 bases and the V segment lost 6 bases, leaving 9 bases of the junction unmatched.

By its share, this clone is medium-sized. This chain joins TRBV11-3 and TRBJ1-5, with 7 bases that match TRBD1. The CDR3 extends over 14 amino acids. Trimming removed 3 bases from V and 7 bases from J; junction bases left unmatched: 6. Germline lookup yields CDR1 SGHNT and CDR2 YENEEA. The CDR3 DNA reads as TGTGCCAGCAGCTTGACAGGGCAGGAGCAGCCCCAGCATTTT. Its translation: CASSLTGQEQPQHF.

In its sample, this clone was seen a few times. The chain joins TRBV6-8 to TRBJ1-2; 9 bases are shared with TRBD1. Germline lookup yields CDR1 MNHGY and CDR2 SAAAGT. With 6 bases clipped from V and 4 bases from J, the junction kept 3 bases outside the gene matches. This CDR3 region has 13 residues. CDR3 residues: CASRTGGPYGYTF. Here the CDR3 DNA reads TGTGCCAGCAGAACAGGGGGCCCCTATGGCTACACCTTC.

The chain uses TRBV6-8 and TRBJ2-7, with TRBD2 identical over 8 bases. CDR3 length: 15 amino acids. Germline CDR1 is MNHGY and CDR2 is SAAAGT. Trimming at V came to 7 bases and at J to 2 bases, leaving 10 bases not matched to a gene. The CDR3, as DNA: TGTGCCAGCAACGGGGGGGGTACCCCTACCTACGAGCAGTACTTC. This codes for CASNGGGTPTYEQYF.

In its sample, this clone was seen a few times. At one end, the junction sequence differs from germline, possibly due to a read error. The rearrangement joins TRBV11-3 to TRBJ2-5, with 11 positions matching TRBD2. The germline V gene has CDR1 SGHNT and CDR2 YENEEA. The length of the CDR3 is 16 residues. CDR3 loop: CASSLGGLAGGETQYF. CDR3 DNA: TGTGCTAGCAGCTTAGGTGGCCTAGCGGGAGGAGAGACCCAGTACTTC.

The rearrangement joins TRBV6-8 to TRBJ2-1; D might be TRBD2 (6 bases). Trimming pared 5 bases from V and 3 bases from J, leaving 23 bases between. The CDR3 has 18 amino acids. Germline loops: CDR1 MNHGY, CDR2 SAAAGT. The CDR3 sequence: CASSLHSSRRGLYNEQFF. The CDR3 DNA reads TGTGCCAGCAGTCTGCACTCAAGCCGGAGGGGACTCTACAATGAGCAGTTCTTC.

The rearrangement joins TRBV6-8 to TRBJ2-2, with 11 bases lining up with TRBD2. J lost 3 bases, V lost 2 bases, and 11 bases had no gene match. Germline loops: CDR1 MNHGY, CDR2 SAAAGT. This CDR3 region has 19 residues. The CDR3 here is CASSYPRVAGGPYTGELFF. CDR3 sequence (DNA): TGTGCCAGCAGTTACCCCCGGGTAGCGGGAGGGCCTTACACCGGGGAGCTGTTTTTT.

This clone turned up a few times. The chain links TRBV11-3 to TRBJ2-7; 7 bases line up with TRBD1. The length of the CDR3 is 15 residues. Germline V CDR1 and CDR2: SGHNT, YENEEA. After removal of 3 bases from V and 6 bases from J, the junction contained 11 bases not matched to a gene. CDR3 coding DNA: TGTGCCAGCAGCTTCCGGGGAAGCACAGGGGCCGAGCAGTACTTC. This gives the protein CASSFRGSTGAEQYF.

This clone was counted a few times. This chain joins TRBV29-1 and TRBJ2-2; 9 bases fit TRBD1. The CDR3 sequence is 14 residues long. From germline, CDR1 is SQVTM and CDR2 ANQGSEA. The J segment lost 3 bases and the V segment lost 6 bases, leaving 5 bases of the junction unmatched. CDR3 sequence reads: CSVSRTGDTGELFF. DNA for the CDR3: TGCAGCGTATCGAGGACAGGGGACACCGGGGAGCTGTTTTTT.

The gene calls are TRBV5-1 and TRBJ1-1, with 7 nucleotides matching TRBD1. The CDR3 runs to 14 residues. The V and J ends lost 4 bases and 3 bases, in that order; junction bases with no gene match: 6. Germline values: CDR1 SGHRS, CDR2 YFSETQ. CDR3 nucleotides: TGCGCCAGCAGCATGGACAGGACATACACTGAAGCTTTCTTT. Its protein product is CASSMDRTYTEAFF.

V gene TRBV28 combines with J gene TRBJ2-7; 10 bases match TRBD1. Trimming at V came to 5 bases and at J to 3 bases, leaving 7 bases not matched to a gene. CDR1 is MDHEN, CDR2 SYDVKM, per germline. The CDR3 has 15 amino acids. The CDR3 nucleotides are TGTGCCAGCAGTAGGGTGGGACAGGGGATCTACGAGCAGTACTTC. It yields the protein CASSRVGQGIYEQYF.

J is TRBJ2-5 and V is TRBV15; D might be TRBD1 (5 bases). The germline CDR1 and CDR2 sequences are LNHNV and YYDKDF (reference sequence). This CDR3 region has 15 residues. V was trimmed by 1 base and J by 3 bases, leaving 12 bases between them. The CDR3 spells CATSRGGGTEETQYF. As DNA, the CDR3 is TGTGCCACCAGCAGAGGGGGCGGAACAGAAGAGACCCAGTACTTC.

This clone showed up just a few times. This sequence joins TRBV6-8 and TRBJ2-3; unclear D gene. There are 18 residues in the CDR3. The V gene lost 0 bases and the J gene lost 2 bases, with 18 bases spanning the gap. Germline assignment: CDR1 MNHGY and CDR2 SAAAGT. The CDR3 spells CASSYSGKAPSHTDTQYF. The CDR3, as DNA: TGTGCCAGCAGTTACTCGGGTAAAGCACCTAGTCACACAGATACGCAGTATTTT.

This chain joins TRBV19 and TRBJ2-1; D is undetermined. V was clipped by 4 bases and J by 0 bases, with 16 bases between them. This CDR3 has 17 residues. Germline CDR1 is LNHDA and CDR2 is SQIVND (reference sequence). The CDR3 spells CASSKGGYSSSYNEQFF. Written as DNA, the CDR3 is TGTGCCAGTAGTAAGGGCGGCTACTCGAGCTCCTACAATGAGCAGTTCTTC.

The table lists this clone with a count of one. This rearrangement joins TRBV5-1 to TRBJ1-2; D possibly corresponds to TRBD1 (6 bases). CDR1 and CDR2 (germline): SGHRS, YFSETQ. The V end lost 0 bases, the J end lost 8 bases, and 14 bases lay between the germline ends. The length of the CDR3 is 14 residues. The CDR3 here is CASSLGDMNRGYTF. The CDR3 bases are TGCGCCAGCAGCTTGGGGGACATGAACCGCGGCTACACCTTC.

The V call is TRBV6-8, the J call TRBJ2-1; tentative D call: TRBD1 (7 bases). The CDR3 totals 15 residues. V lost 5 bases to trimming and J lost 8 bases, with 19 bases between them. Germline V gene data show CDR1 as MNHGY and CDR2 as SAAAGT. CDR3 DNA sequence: TGTGCCAGCAGTGACCGTGGAGGGGGCAGAGATGAGCAGTTCTTC. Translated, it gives CASSDRGGGRDEQFF.

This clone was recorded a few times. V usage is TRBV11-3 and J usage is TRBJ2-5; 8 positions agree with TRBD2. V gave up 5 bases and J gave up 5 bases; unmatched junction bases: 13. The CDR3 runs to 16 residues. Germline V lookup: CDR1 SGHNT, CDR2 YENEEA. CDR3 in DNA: TGTGCCAGCAGCCCCGATCGAGTAGCGGGAAAGGAGACCCAGTACTTC. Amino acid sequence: CASSPDRVAGKETQYF. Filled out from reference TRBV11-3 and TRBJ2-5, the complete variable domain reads EAGVVQSPRYKIIEKKQPVAFWCNPISGHNTLYWYLQNLGQGPELLIRYENEEAVDDSQLPKDRFSAERLKGVDSTLKIQPAELGDSAVYLCASSPDRVAGKETQYFGPGTRLLVL.

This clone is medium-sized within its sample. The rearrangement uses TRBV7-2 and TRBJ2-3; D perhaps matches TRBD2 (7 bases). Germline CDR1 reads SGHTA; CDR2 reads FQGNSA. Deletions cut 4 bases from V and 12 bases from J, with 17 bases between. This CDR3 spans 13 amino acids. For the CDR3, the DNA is TGTGCCAGCAGCTCAAATAGGGGGGGCCACCAGTATTTT. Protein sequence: CASSSNRGGHQYF.

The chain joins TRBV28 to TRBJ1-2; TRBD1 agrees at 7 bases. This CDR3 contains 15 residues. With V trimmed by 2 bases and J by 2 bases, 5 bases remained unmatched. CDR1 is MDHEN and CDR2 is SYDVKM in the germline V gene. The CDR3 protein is CASSLGRTGNYGYTF. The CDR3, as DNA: TGTGCCAGCAGTTTAGGGCGGACAGGCAACTATGGCTACACCTTC.

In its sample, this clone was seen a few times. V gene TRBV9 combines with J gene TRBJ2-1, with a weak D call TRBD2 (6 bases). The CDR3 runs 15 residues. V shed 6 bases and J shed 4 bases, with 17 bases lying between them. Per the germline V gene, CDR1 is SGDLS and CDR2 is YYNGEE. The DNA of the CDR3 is TGTGCCAGCACCGGTAGCGGACGACCTTACAATGAGCAGTTCTTC. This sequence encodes CASTGSGRPYNEQFF.

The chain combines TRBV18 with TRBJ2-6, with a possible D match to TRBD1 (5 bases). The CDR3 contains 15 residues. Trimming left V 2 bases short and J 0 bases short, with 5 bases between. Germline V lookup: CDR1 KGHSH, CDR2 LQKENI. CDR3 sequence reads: CASSPTGSGANVLTF. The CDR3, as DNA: TGTGCCAGCTCACCAACAGGCTCTGGGGCCAACGTCCTGACTTTC.

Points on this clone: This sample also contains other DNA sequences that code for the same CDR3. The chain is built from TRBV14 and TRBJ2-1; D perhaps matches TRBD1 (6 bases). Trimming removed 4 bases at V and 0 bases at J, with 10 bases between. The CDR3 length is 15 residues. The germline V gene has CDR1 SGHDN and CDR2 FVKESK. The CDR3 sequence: CASSRGRSSYNEQFF. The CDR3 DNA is TGTGCCAGCAGCCGGGGGCGGAGCTCCTACAATGAGCAGTTCTTC.

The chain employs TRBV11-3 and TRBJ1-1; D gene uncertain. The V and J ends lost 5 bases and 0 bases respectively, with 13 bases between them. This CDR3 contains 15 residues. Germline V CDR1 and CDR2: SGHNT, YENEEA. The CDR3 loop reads CASSVFRFMNTEAFF. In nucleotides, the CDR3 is TGTGCCAGCAGCGTTTTTCGCTTCATGAACACTGAAGCTTTCTTT.

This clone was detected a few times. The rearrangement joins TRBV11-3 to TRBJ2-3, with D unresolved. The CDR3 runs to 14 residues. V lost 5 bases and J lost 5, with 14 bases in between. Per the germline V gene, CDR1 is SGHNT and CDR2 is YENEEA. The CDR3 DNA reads TGTGCCAGCAGCCCCGCATCCGGTAGAGATACGCAGTATTTT. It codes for CASSPASGRDTQYF.